This T cell receptor (beta chain) was captured in a study of a mutant IDH1 vaccine in newly diagnosed glioma. The overall study: In weeks 1, 3, 5, 7, 11, 15, 19 and 23, patients were immunized, eight times in all. Patients were pretreated with radiotherapy, temozolomide, or both, mostly both. Whole-study findings and limits: With respect to changes in top peripheral T cell clonotypes, pseudoprogression seemed unrelated.

The time point here: week 11, during vaccination. Every vaccine dose comprised 300 ug of mutant IDH1 20-mer peptide plus topical imiquimod. New astrocytomas of WHO grade 3 or 4 that were IDH1-mutant and ATRX-lost were found in the donors. The V and J ends lost 4 bases and 0 bases respectively, with 8 bases between them. CDR1 is SGDLS and CDR2 is YYNGEE in the germline V gene. The CDR3 runs to 13 residues. The method was immunoSEQ multiplex PCR; TCRdb's version includes in-frame clones alone and lacks a portion of them. The sample records roughly 57,000 clones, over 75% being singletons. This clone was seen once. Its specificity is not known.

The V call is TRBV9, the J call TRBJ2-7; D is uncertain. This sequence originates from a man between 35 and 55 years old with glioma. Sequences were derived from PBMCs, sampled from a glioma patient whose treatment included an IDH1 peptide vaccine. The CDR3 DNA reads as TGTGCCAGCAGCTCGGGTCTCTCCTACGAGCAGTACTTC. The encoded protein is CASSSGLSYEQYF.